The 9 T cell receptor beta chains below were found in one sample sequenced in a study of cytomegalovirus exposure and HLA in healthy donors. Researchers ran the PCR with 60 Vbeta and 13 Jbeta primers. TCRdb's table, derived via immunoSEQ multiplex PCR, lists solely in-frame clones and lacks some. Of some 160,000 clones in the sample, roughly 85% are singletons; the top ten hold around 2.6%. Sequenced material: PBMCs. The origin of the receptors is a man younger than 45 in good health and CMV-seropositive.

This clone was found a few times. The chain links TRBV6-5 to TRBJ1-1; D perhaps matches TRBD1 (5 bases). The CDR3 runs 14 residues. Per the germline V gene, CDR1 is MNHEY and CDR2 is SVGAGI. The V and J ends lost 3 bases and 1 base respectively, with 9 bases between them. The CDR3 bases are TGTGCCAGCAGTTATGGACACTCGAACACTGAAGCTTTCTTT. It encodes CASSYGHSNTEAFF.

This chain connects TRBV15 to TRBJ1-2; D is uncertain. The CDR3 loop spans 12 amino acids. Germline values: CDR1 LNHNV, CDR2 YYDKDF (reference sequence). Trimming left V 3 bases short and J 5 bases short, with 7 bases between. CDR3 nucleotide sequence: TGTGCCACCAGCAGGGAGAGGTATGGCTACACCTTC. Translating gives CATSRERYGYTF.

V usage is TRBV4-3 and J usage is TRBJ1-1; D remains ambiguous. Germline values: CDR1 LGHNA, CDR2 YSLEER. The CDR3 runs to 17 residues. V was cut by 0 bases and J by 4 bases, with 18 bases left in between. The CDR3 sequence: CASSQESDVRERTEAFF. Here the CDR3 DNA reads TGCGCCAGCAGCCAAGAGTCAGATGTAAGGGAGCGCACTGAAGCTTTCTTT.

CDR3 loop: CATTTGGLGMDTEAFF. CDR3 DNA: TGTGCCACTACGACAGGGGGATTGGGGATGGACACTGAAGCTTTCTTT. This chain uses TRBV19 with TRBJ1-1; 9 bases line up with TRBD1. Trimming removed 10 bases from V and 3 bases from J; junction bases left unmatched: 15. Germline V gene lookup returns CDR1 LNHDA and CDR2 SQIVND (reference sequence). The CDR3 totals 16 residues.

This chain connects TRBV7-2 to TRBJ2-5; 15 bases align to TRBD2. The CDR3 spans 19 residues. V lost 4 bases and J lost 5; bases outside the gene matches: 14. The germline V gene has CDR1 SGHTA and CDR2 FQGNSA. The CDR3 is CASSSRYGLAGGYGETQYF. CDR3 nucleotide sequence: TGTGCCAGCAGCTCACGCTATGGACTAGCGGGAGGGTATGGTGAGACCCAGTACTTC.

The chain employs TRBV28 and TRBJ2-1; 15 bases fit TRBD2. The CDR3 covers 17 residues. Trimming removed 5 bases from V and 9 bases from J; junction bases left unmatched: 11. CDR1 and CDR2 (germline): MDHEN, SYDVKM. The CDR3: CASSEGTSGRRGREQFF. CDR3 bases: TGTGCCAGCAGTGAGGGGACTAGCGGGAGGAGGGGGCGTGAGCAGTTCTTC. The variable domain in full, with the rest retrieved from reference TRBV28 and TRBJ2-1, is DVKVTQSSRYLVKRTGEKVFLECVQDMDHENMFWYRQDPGLGLRLIYFSYDVKMKEKGDIPEGYSVSREKKERFSLILESASTNQTSMYLCASSEGTSGRRGREQFFGPGTRLTVL.

The chain couples TRBV27 to TRBJ2-3; 10 positions match TRBD1. There are 15 residues in the CDR3. V was pared by 6 bases and J by 6 bases, with 9 bases of the junction left unmatched. Germline values: CDR1 MNHEY, CDR2 SMNVEV (reference sequence). CDR3 DNA sequence: TGTGCCAGCAGGGATTGGGACAGGGGTTACGATACGCAGTATTTT. Residues: CASRDWDRGYDTQYF.

The V call is TRBV15, the J call TRBJ1-2; D call uncertain. The CDR3 runs to 15 residues. Germline CDR1 and CDR2: LNHNV and YYDKDF (reference sequence). V was cut by 1 base and J by 4 bases, with 13 bases left in between. The CDR3 sequence: CATSRAGGRAYGYTF. Written as DNA, the CDR3 is TGTGCCACCAGCAGAGCGGGAGGGAGGGCCTATGGCTACACCTTC.

This clone has just one count. The J gene is TRBJ2-5, the V gene TRBV7-2; 9 bases match TRBD1. This CDR3 is 15 amino acids long. The V gene's germline CDR1 is SGHTA and CDR2 FQGNSA. After removal of 2 bases from V and 4 bases from J, the junction contained 5 bases not matched to a gene. Here the CDR3 reads CASSLSGTGSETQYF. CDR3 nucleotides: TGTGCCAGCAGCTTATCCGGGACAGGGTCAGAGACCCAGTACTTC.